This is a list of T cell receptor beta chains from one sample in a study of blood T cell repertoires in COVID-19. TCRdb's table, derived via immunoSEQ multiplex PCR, lists solely in-frame clones and lacks some. Of over 400,000 clones listed, less than 90% were seen once; the top ten hold approximately 8%. Material for sequencing was PBMCs or T cells enriched from blood (not recorded which). These receptors all stem from a woman in her sixties or seventies who had recovered from COVID-19. Both conserved end residues are part of each CDR3. The D gene is left open where the match is weak. Clone size is given for some rows only: seen once, a few or many times, or a class if the clone is expanded.

V: TRBV6-5; J: TRBJ1-3; D: TRBD1; size: -; DNA: TGTGCCAGGAGCACAGGGGCTGGAAACACCATATATTTT; CDR3: CARSTGAGNTIYF
V: TRBV7-9; J: TRBJ2-3; D: TRBD1; size: -; DNA: TGTGCCAGCAGCTTGGGACAGGGGGTCGCAGCTACGCAGTATTTT; CDR3: CASSLGQGVAATQYF
V: TRBV15; J: TRBJ2-7; D: TRBD1; size: -; DNA: TGTGCCACCAGCAGTGGTTCCGGGACAGGGATCGGGGAGCAGTACTTC; CDR3: CATSSGSGTGIGEQYF
V: TRBV5-1; J: TRBJ1-4; D: TRBD1; size: -; DNA: TGCGCCAGCAGCAAGGGGGACAGGGTTCCAACTAATGAAAAACTGTTTTTT; CDR3: CASSKGDRVPTNEKLFF
V: TRBV12-5; J: TRBJ2-5; D: -; size: -; DNA: TGTGCTAGTGGTTTGAAAGACAGGCGCCAAGAGACCCAGTACTTC; CDR3: CASGLKDRRQETQYF
V: TRBV19; J: TRBJ1-5; D: -; size: -; DNA: TGTGCCAGTAGTAGGGACACTAATCAGCCCCAGCATTTT; CDR3: CASSRDTNQPQHF
V: TRBV5-5; J: TRBJ2-1; D: -; size: -; DNA: TGTGCCAGCAGCTTGTTAGGGGGGGCCTTAAATGAGCAGTTCTTC; CDR3: CASSLLGGALNEQFF
V: TRBV29-1; J: TRBJ1-1; D: -; size: -; DNA: TGCAGCGCCTTGGACAGCCCGAACACTGAAGCTTTCTTT; CDR3: CSALDSPNTEAFF
V: TRBV5-6; J: TRBJ1-4; D: -; size: -; DNA: TGTGCCAGCAGCTCCGTTACCGACTGGGCAACTAATGAAAAACTGTTTTTT; CDR3: CASSSVTDWATNEKLFF
V: TRBV24-1; J: TRBJ2-7; D: -; size: -; DNA: TGTGCCACCAGTGACTCAGGGAACTACGAGCAGTACTTC; CDR3: CATSDSGNYEQYF
V: TRBV4-1; J: TRBJ1-4; D: TRBD1; size: once; DNA: TGCGCCAGCAGCCAAGATCTCCGGGACAGGGGAGTTTTT; CDR3: CASSQDLRDRGVF
V: TRBV12-3/TRBV12-4; J: TRBJ2-1; D: -; size: -; DNA: TGTGCCAGCGAGGGCACCTACAATGAGCAGTTCTTC; CDR3: CASEGTYNEQFF
V: TRBV5-1; J: TRBJ2-3; D: TRBD2; size: -; DNA: TGCGCCAGCAGCCAAGGACTAGCGGGGGAATTTGATACGCAGTATTTT; CDR3: CASSQGLAGEFDTQYF
V: TRBV13; J: TRBJ1-3; D: -; size: -; DNA: TGTGCCAGCAGCTTAGGGCGGATCTCTGGAAACACCATATATTTT; CDR3: CASSLGRISGNTIYF
V: TRBV28; J: TRBJ1-3; D: TRBD1; size: -; DNA: TGTGCCAGCAGCCCAGGGGGCAGCGACACCATATATTTT; CDR3: CASSPGGSDTIYF
V: TRBV3-1/TRBV3-2; J: TRBJ1-1; D: -; size: -; DNA: TGTGCCAGCAGCCGAAACGGGGGCACTGAAGCTTTCTTT; CDR3: CASSRNGGTEAFF
V: TRBV2; J: TRBJ1-4; D: -; size: -; DNA: TGTGCCAGCCGTTGGGCAGCCTTAAATGAAAAACTGTTTTTT; CDR3: CASRWAALNEKLFF
V: TRBV9; J: TRBJ2-6; D: -; size: -; DNA: TGTGCCAGCAGCGGGACAGTGCTCCCTCTGGGGGCCAACGTCCTGACTTTC; CDR3: CASSGTVLPLGANVLTF
V: TRBV5-1; J: TRBJ2-1; D: -; size: -; DNA: TGCGCCAGCAGCCAAGGGGTTGAGCAGTTCTTC; CDR3: CASSQGVEQFF
V: TRBV2; J: TRBJ1-1; D: -; size: few; DNA: TGTGCCAGCAGTTTAGGACAGATGTTGAACACTGAAGCTTTCTTT; CDR3: CASSLGQMLNTEAFF
V: TRBV6-5; J: TRBJ2-3; D: TRBD2; size: -; DNA: TGTGCCAGCAGTTTAGCGGGGGGGCTTAGCACAGATACGCAGTATTTT; CDR3: CASSLAGGLSTDTQYF
V: TRBV7-9; J: TRBJ2-7; D: -; size: -; DNA: TGTGCCAGCAGCTTAGAAAACGGAGGCGAGCAGTACTTC; CDR3: CASSLENGGEQYF
V: TRBV5-1; J: TRBJ2-2; D: TRBD2; size: once; DNA: TGCGCCAGCAGCTTGGGGACTAGCGGGGTCACCGGGGAGCTGTTTTTT; CDR3: CASSLGTSGVTGELFF
V: TRBV19; J: TRBJ1-1; D: TRBD1; size: -; DNA: TGTGCCAGTACCGGTATTTGGGGACAGGGAGGAACTGAAGCTTTCTTT; CDR3: CASTGIWGQGGTEAFF
V: TRBV30; J: TRBJ1-1; D: TRBD1; size: -; DNA: TGTGCCTGGAGTGCGATACAGGGGGCGGGTGAAGCTTTCTTT; CDR3: CAWSAIQGAGEAFF
V: TRBV24-1; J: TRBJ2-3; D: TRBD2; size: -; DNA: TGTGCCACCAGTGAGGTACCGGGACTAGGAGGTTTGGATACGCAGTATTTT; CDR3: CATSEVPGLGGLDTQYF
V: TRBV30; J: TRBJ1-5; D: -; size: once; DNA: TGTGCCTGGGGTTCAGGTAGCAATCAGCCCCAGCATTTT; CDR3: CAWGSGSNQPQHF
V: TRBV11-2; J: TRBJ1-2; D: -; size: -; DNA: TGTGCCAGCAGCTCTGCCGGGTCTCGCTATGGCTACACCTTC; CDR3: CASSSAGSRYGYTF
V: TRBV5-1; J: TRBJ2-7; D: TRBD1; size: -; DNA: TGCGCCAGCAGCTACCAAGGGACAGCCTACGAGCAGTACTTC; CDR3: CASSYQGTAYEQYF
V: TRBV2; J: TRBJ2-1; D: -; size: -; DNA: TGTGCCAGCAGTGAACAGGGCCAAACGAACAATGAGCAGTTCTTC; CDR3: CASSEQGQTNNEQFF
V: TRBV4-1; J: TRBJ2-7; D: TRBD2; size: -; DNA: TGCGCCAGCAGGCCAATAGCGGGGGGCTCCTACGAGCAGTACTTC; CDR3: CASRPIAGGSYEQYF
V: TRBV9; J: TRBJ1-3; D: TRBD1; size: -; DNA: TGTGCCAGCAGCGTAGAACTAACAGGGGGCTCTGGAAACACCATATATTTT; CDR3: CASSVELTGGSGNTIYF
V: TRBV4-1; J: TRBJ2-3; D: TRBD2; size: -; DNA: TGCGCCAGCAGCCAACGACTAGCGGGGCTGGCAGATACGCAGTATTTT; CDR3: CASSQRLAGLADTQYF
V: TRBV10-1; J: TRBJ1-1; D: TRBD1; size: few; DNA: TGCGCCAGTAGGGACAGACCGAACACTGAAGCTTTCTTT; CDR3: CASRDRPNTEAFF
V: TRBV12-5; J: TRBJ1-1; D: -; size: -; DNA: TGTGCTAGTGGTTTGGTCTCGGGACACCTGAACACTGAAGCTTTCTTT; CDR3: CASGLVSGHLNTEAFF
V: TRBV29-1; J: TRBJ2-1; D: TRBD2; size: -; DNA: TGCAGCGTTTGGTCCCAAGCGGGGGCCTCCTACAATGAGCAGTTCTTC; CDR3: CSVWSQAGASYNEQFF
V: TRBV5-1; J: TRBJ2-1; D: -; size: -; DNA: TGCGCCAGCAGCTTGGACAGGGTTATGGGCAATGAGCAGTTCTTC; CDR3: CASSLDRVMGNEQFF
V: TRBV6-4; J: TRBJ1-5; D: -; size: -; DNA: TGTGCCAGCGCGCCGTATAGCAATCAGCCCCAGCATTTT; CDR3: CASAPYSNQPQHF
V: TRBV6-6; J: TRBJ2-6; D: -; size: -; DNA: TGTGCCAGCGCTAAAATCGGGGGAGCTGGGGCCAACGTCCTGACTTTC; CDR3: CASAKIGGAGANVLTF
V: TRBV4-1; J: TRBJ2-1; D: TRBD2; size: -; DNA: TGCGCCAGCAGCGCCCGAGCGGGGGGGCCCTACAATGAGCAGTTCTTC; CDR3: CASSARAGGPYNEQFF
V: TRBV18; J: TRBJ2-1; D: TRBD2; size: -; DNA: TGTGCCAGCTCACCCCTCGGACTAGCGGGGGGGCATGAGCAGTTCTTC; CDR3: CASSPLGLAGGHEQFF
V: TRBV27; J: TRBJ2-3; D: -; size: -; DNA: TGTGCCAGCAGTTTAGGCGGAGCTCGCACAGATACGCAGTATTTT; CDR3: CASSLGGARTDTQYF
V: TRBV11-2; J: TRBJ2-1; D: TRBD2; size: few; DNA: TGTGCCAGCAGCACCGGGACTAGCAAGTGGAATGAGCAGTTCTTC; CDR3: CASSTGTSKWNEQFF
V: TRBV10-3; J: TRBJ1-2; D: TRBD1; size: -; DNA: TGTGCCATCAGTGAAGGGACAGGGAGTGTCTATGGCTACACCTTC; CDR3: CAISEGTGSVYGYTF
V: TRBV7-2; J: TRBJ1-3; D: -; size: -; DNA: TGTGCCAGCACCACCGGGGGGGTGGTGAAAGGAAACACCATATATTTT; CDR3: CASTTGGVVKGNTIYF
V: TRBV19; J: TRBJ1-2; D: -; size: -; DNA: TGTGCCAGTAGTATTAGCGGTCAGGCAGGCTATGGCTACACCTTC; CDR3: CASSISGQAGYGYTF
V: TRBV19; J: TRBJ1-1; D: -; size: -; DNA: TGTGCCAGTAGCATGCGGGGTCTGAACACTGAAGCTTTCTTT; CDR3: CASSMRGLNTEAFF
V: TRBV2; J: TRBJ1-6; D: -; size: few; DNA: TGTGCCAGCAGTGACAGACTGGATTCACCCCTCCACTTT; CDR3: CASSDRLDSPLHF
V: TRBV7-2; J: TRBJ1-5; D: -; size: few; DNA: TGTGCCAGCAGCTTAGTACAGTATCAGCCCCAGCATTTT; CDR3: CASSLVQYQPQHF
V: TRBV30; J: TRBJ1-3; D: -; size: -; DNA: TGTGCCTGGAGTAAAGGAGGGTCTGGAAACACCATATATTTT; CDR3: CAWSKGGSGNTIYF
V: TRBV10-3; J: TRBJ1-1; D: TRBD1; size: -; DNA: TGTGCCATCAGCCTACAGGGGGCGTATTCTGAAGCTTTCTTT; CDR3: CAISLQGAYSEAFF
V: TRBV9; J: TRBJ2-1; D: TRBD2; size: -; DNA: TGTGCCAGCAGCCCGGGGGACGGGGGGGCCCGCAATGAGCAGTTCTTC; CDR3: CASSPGDGGARNEQFF
V: TRBV12-5; J: TRBJ2-1; D: TRBD2; size: -; DNA: TGTGCTAGTGGCAAGGGACTAGCGGGGGGGCGAAATGAGCAGTTCTTC; CDR3: CASGKGLAGGRNEQFF
V: TRBV7-8; J: TRBJ1-5; D: -; size: -; DNA: TGTGCCAGCAGCTTACAGGGTTACAATCAGCCCCAGCATTTT; CDR3: CASSLQGYNQPQHF
V: TRBV2; J: TRBJ2-2; D: -; size: -; DNA: TGTGCCAGCAGTGAAAATTTCTCTCCCACCGGGGAGCTGTTTTTT; CDR3: CASSENFSPTGELFF
V: TRBV10-1; J: TRBJ1-1; D: -; size: -; DNA: TGCGCCAGCAGTGAACAAGAACGGAGGAACACTGAAGCTTTCTTT; CDR3: CASSEQERRNTEAFF
V: TRBV9; J: TRBJ2-7; D: TRBD2; size: -; DNA: TGTGCCAGCAGCGTAGCCCCCGGGGGGGGGTACGAGCAGTACTTC; CDR3: CASSVAPGGGYEQYF
V: TRBV10-2; J: TRBJ2-5; D: TRBD2; size: -; DNA: TGCGCCAGCAGTGTGCCAAGACTAGCGGGGAGAGAGACCCAGTACTTC; CDR3: CASSVPRLAGRETQYF
V: TRBV19; J: TRBJ1-2; D: TRBD1; size: -; DNA: TGTGCCAGCGGACACGTACAGGGGGCGGCTGGCTACACCTTC; CDR3: CASGHVQGAAGYTF
V: TRBV19; J: TRBJ1-3; D: TRBD1; size: -; DNA: TGTGCCAGTAGTCCCGGACAGGGGTTTAACACCATATATTTT; CDR3: CASSPGQGFNTIYF